This TCR beta chain was observed in a study of blood T cell repertoires in COVID-19. Looking at the study overall: The United States, Italy and Spain provided the acute and convalescent COVID-19 samples. T cells, B-cell-depleted T cells, or PBMCs provided the cDNA or gDNA that served as material.

This table comes from immunoSEQ multiplex PCR, and its TCRdb copy is limited to in-frame clones, with some not included. The data contain about 220,000 clones, approximately 89% of them singletons. Assignment of participants to cohorts was predicated upon participant-reported clinical history. This CDR3 has 16 amino acids. CDR1 MNHEY and CDR2 SVGEGT come from the germline V gene. The V gene end was trimmed by 5 bases and the J gene end by 5 bases; junction bases not matched to a gene: 7. The specimen sequenced was PBMCs or T cells enriched from blood (not recorded which). The genes are TRBV6-2 or TRBV6-3 and TRBJ1-4; 11 bases align to TRBD1. The source is a woman between 40 and 55 years old with acute COVID-19. The CDR3 loop reads CASSLPRDRGNEKLFF. CDR3 DNA sequence: TGTGCCAGCAGTCTCCCCCGGGACAGGGGGAATGAAAAACTGTTTTTT.